Below are 25 T cell receptor beta chains sequenced from a single sample in a study of metastatic and nonmetastatic thyroid tumors. TCRdb called clones again from the PCR reads with MiXCR. Of about 85,000 clones detected, roughly 8.6% appear once; the ten largest clones hold 8.8%. All patients were untreated before thyroid surgery. Sequencing was carried out using blood. The receptors stem from a female donor with papillary thyroid cancer or a benign thyroid nodule (not recorded which). Some clones in this sample may be carry-over from other donors' samples.

For this clone: Other DNA variants within this sample encode the same CDR3. The genes are TRBV6-2 or TRBV6-3 and TRBJ2-7; maybe TRBD2 (6 bases). Germline assignment: CDR1 MNHEY and CDR2 SVGEGT. CDR3 size: 14 residues. V lost 0 bases to trimming and J lost 3 bases, with 9 bases between them. DNA for the CDR3: TGTGCCAGCAGTTACTCCGGGGGACTCTACGAGCAGTACTTC. Residues: CASSYSGGLYEQYF.

Concerning this clone itself: A read error may account for a junction end that differs from germline. The chain links TRBV6-4 to TRBJ2-3; D gene uncertain. Germline values: CDR1 MRHNA, CDR2 SNTAGT. This CDR3 contains 15 residues. CDR3 amino acids: CASSDSSVAADTRYF. In nucleotides, the CDR3 is TGTGCCAGCAGTGACTCTTCAGTGGCGGCAGATACGCGGTATTTT.

The sample holds many counts of this clone. J is TRBJ1-2 and V is TRBV10-1, with 7 bases aligning to TRBD1. In germline, CDR1 is WNHNN, CDR2 SYGVQD (reference sequence). The J segment lost 2 bases and the V segment lost 7 bases, leaving 13 bases of the junction unmatched. The CDR3 is 16 residues long. CDR3 region: CASTTTSDRSNYGYTF. CDR3 nucleotide sequence: TGCGCCAGCACTACCACCTCGGACAGGAGCAACTATGGCTACACCTTC.

This clone appeared many times. V gene TRBV2 combines with J gene TRBJ2-7; the D gene could be TRBD1 or TRBD2 (6 bases each). V shed 9 bases and J shed 7 bases, with 19 bases lying between them. The CDR3 sequence is 13 residues long. Germline V gives CDR1 SNHLY, CDR2 FYNNEI. CDR3 DNA sequence: TGTGCCAGAGCAGGGGATCCGGCGGGAGAGCAGTACTTC. This encodes CARAGDPAGEQYF. The variable domain in full, completed from reference TRBV2 and TRBJ2-7, reads EPEVTQTPSHQVTQMGQEVILRCVPISNHLYFYWYRQILGQKVEFLVSFYNNEISEKSEIFDDQFSVERPDGSNFTLKIRSTKLEDSAMYFCARAGDPAGEQYFGPGTRLTVT.

This clone has at least ten counts. The chain links TRBV20-1 to TRBJ2-1, with TRBD1 identical over 7 bases. J was trimmed by 6 bases and V by 3 bases; bases with no gene match: 8. The CDR3 covers 14 residues. Germline lookup yields CDR1 DFQATT and CDR2 SNEGSKA (reference sequence). The CDR3 region has the DNA TGCAGTGCTAGCGTGGAGACAGGGAGCAATGAGCAGTTCTTC. This gives the protein CSASVETGSNEQFF.

In this sample, this clone turned up many times. Distinct nucleotide sequences in the sample also encode this CDR3. The V and J genes are TRBV2 and TRBJ2-7; D is possibly TRBD1 (6 bases). The CDR3 has 13 amino acids. Trimming removed 4 bases at V and 3 bases at J, with 10 bases between. CDR1 is SNHLY and CDR2 is FYNNEI in the germline V gene. This CDR3 is CASSVQGSYEQYF. CDR3 DNA sequence: TGTGCCAGCAGTGTACAGGGAAGCTACGAGCAGTACTTC. Full variable domain (rest looked up from reference TRBV2 and TRBJ2-7): EPEVTQTPSHQVTQMGQEVILRCVPISNHLYFYWYRQILGQKVEFLVSFYNNEISEKSEIFDDQFSVERPDGSNFTLKIRSTKLEDSAMYFCASSVQGSYEQYFGPGTRLTVT.

Many counts were recorded for this clone. The V call is TRBV6-1, the J call TRBJ2-2, with D unclear. CDR3 length: 13 amino acids. V shed 4 bases and J shed 6 bases, with 9 bases lying between them. From germline, CDR1 is MNHNS and CDR2 SASEGT. The CDR3 DNA sequence: TGTGCCAGCAGTGCCTCGGAAGCCGGGGAGCTGTTTTTT. Amino acids: CASSASEAGELFF.

Many counts were recorded for this clone. CDR3 sequence (DNA): TGTGCCAGCAGTCATGGGCGAGATTCACCCCTCCACTTT. Protein product: CASSHGRDSPLHF. J is TRBJ1-6 and V is TRBV7-2; D is unresolved. CDR3 length: 13 amino acids. Germline V gene lookup returns CDR1 SGHTA and CDR2 FQGNSA. The V and J ends lost 6 bases and 8 bases respectively, with 11 bases between them.

This clone has a count of ten or more. The chain is built from TRBV2 and TRBJ2-7; no clear D. V lost 6 bases, J lost 4 bases, and 7 bases lay in between. Germline V gene data show CDR1 as SNHLY and CDR2 as FYNNEI. The length of the CDR3 is 11 residues. The CDR3 protein is CASSREYEQYF. DNA for the CDR3: TGTGCCAGCAGCCGAGAGTACGAGCAGTACTTC.

This clone was detected many times. V is TRBV12-3 or TRBV12-4 and J is TRBJ2-2, with TRBD1 matching 8 bases. The trim removed 4 bases at V and 7 bases at J, leaving 2 bases unmatched. This CDR3 has 13 amino acids. CDR3 nucleotides: TGTGCCAGCAGTTCAGGGGGCTTCGGGGAGCTGTTTTTT. Translated: CASSSGGFGELFF.

This clone has at least ten counts. V gene TRBV10-3 combines with J gene TRBJ2-2; 8 positions agree with TRBD1. From germline, CDR1 is ENHRY and CDR2 SYGVKD. The J segment lost 7 bases and the V segment lost 2 bases, leaving 6 bases of the junction unmatched. The CDR3 length is 15 residues. The CDR3: CAISERTGSDGELFF. CDR3 DNA sequence: TGTGCCATCAGTGAGAGGACAGGGTCCGACGGGGAGCTGTTTTTT.

This clone was picked up a small number of times. This rearrangement joins TRBV28 to TRBJ1-5, with TRBD1 matching 12 bases. Trimming removed 5 bases from V and 7 bases from J; junction bases left unmatched: 3. CDR1 and CDR2 (germline): MDHEN, SYDVKM. The CDR3 totals 14 residues. CDR3 nucleotide sequence: TGTGCCAGCAGTCCTGGGACAGGGGGCCAGCCCCAGCATTTT. The encoded protein is CASSPGTGGQPQHF.

In its sample, this clone was seen many times. V usage is TRBV7-3 and J usage is TRBJ2-2, with 9 bases fitting TRBD2. Germline trimming cut 6 bases from V and 3 bases from J; bases unmatched to any gene: 5. The CDR3 runs 15 residues. Germline lookup yields CDR1 SGHTA and CDR2 FQGTGA. The CDR3 sequence: CASSLSGGYTGELFF. CDR3 bases: TGTGCCAGCAGTCTTAGCGGGGGATACACCGGGGAGCTGTTTTTT.

The rearrangement links TRBV29-1 to TRBJ1-2; D is undetermined. CDR3 length: 16 amino acids. In germline, CDR1 is SQVTM, CDR2 ANQGSEA. Trimming removed 3 bases from V and 0 bases from J, with 17 bases in between. This chain's CDR3 is CSVEGTPLETNYGYTF. CDR3 coding DNA: TGCAGCGTTGAGGGAACGCCCTTAGAGACTAACTATGGCTACACCTTC.

This clone occurred many times. The same CDR3 can be traced to other DNA sequences in this sample. The chain joins TRBV7-6 to TRBJ1-4; a weak D match, TRBD1 (6 bases). Trimming cost V 3 bases and J 3 bases, with 11 bases left between them. The CDR3 is 15 amino acids. Germline V CDR1 and CDR2: SGHVS, FNYEAQ. CDR3: CASSLGGSSNEKLFF. CDR3 DNA: TGTGCCAGCAGCTTGGGGGGCTCGTCTAATGAAAAACTGTTTTTT.

Details on this clone: Germline and junction disagree at one end, which may indicate a read error. The chain couples TRBV6-1 to TRBJ1-4, with D hard to call. The CDR3 sequence is 18 residues long. CDR1 is MNHNS, CDR2 SASEGT, per germline. This chain's CDR3 is CANSAPPGGMSTNEKLFF. CDR3 DNA: TGTGCCAACAGTGCCCCTCCCGGTGGTATGTCAACTAATGAAAAACTGTTTTTT.

This clone was seen at least ten times. The chain recombines TRBV20-1 with TRBJ2-1, with 9 nucleotides matching TRBD2. Trimming cost V 7 bases and J 4 bases; bases outside gene matches: 5. The germline V gene encodes CDR1 DFQATT and CDR2 SNEGSKA (reference sequence). This CDR3 has 13 amino acids. The CDR3: CSVLAGLYNEQFF. As DNA, the CDR3 is TGCAGTGTGCTAGCGGGGCTGTACAATGAGCAGTTCTTC.

This clone was detected many times. The rearrangement uses TRBV20-1 and TRBJ1-5, with 10 bases aligning to TRBD1. J was trimmed by 0 bases and V by 0 bases; bases with no gene match: 5. The germline gives CDR1 DFQATT, CDR2 SNEGSKA (reference sequence). This CDR3 comprises 17 residues. The CDR3, as DNA: TGCAGTGCTAGAGACTGGGACAGGGGATATAGCAATCAGCCCCAGCATTTT. Translated: CSARDWDRGYSNQPQHF.

This clone was observed many times. The V and J genes are TRBV7-9 and TRBJ1-6; D is unresolved. This CDR3 region has 17 residues. CDR1 SEHNR and CDR2 FQNEAQ come from the germline V gene (reference sequence). V gave up 1 base and J gave up 0 bases, with 10 bases separating them. CDR3 sequence (DNA): TGTGCCAGCAGCTTAGGGGTTTCGGGCTCCTATAATTCACCCCTCCACTTT. Residues: CASSLGVSGSYNSPLHF. Full variable domain (missing parts from reference TRBV7-9 and TRBJ1-6): DTGVSQNPRHKITKRGQNVTFRCDPISEHNRLYWYRQTLGQGPEFLTYFQNEAQLEKSRLLSDRFSAERPKGSFSTLEIQRTEQGDSAMYLCASSLGVSGSYNSPLHFGNGTRLTVT.

This clone occurred many times. The chain is built from TRBV29-1 and TRBJ2-7, with no clear D. Germline CDR1 and CDR2: SQVTM and ANQGSEA. This CDR3 spans 14 amino acids. Between the trimmed V and J ends, which lost 3 bases and 2 bases, there was a span of 14 bases. The CDR3 is CSVDFGGPPYEQYF. The CDR3 DNA reads TGCAGCGTTGACTTCGGCGGACCTCCCTACGAGCAGTACTTC.

This clone was seen many times. The V and J genes are TRBV4-1 and TRBJ2-3, with no clear D. Germline CDR1 and CDR2: MGHRA and YSYEKL. This CDR3 has 14 residues. V was trimmed by 0 bases and J by 2 bases, leaving 6 bases between them. As DNA, the CDR3 is TGCGCCAGCAGCCAAGATCAAATCACAGATACGCAGTATTTT. This codes for CASSQDQITDTQYF.

This clone was seen a handful of times. This sequence joins TRBV30 and TRBJ1-6, with 8 bases matching TRBD1. With 3 bases clipped from V and 6 bases from J, the junction kept 7 bases outside the gene matches. The CDR3 has 15 residues. Looked up from germline, CDR1 is GTSNPN and CDR2 is SVGIG (reference sequence). CDR3 nucleotide sequence: TGTGCCTGGAGCTACAGGGGGTCCAGTAATTCACCCCTCCACTTT. As protein: CAWSYRGSSNSPLHF.

The V gene is TRBV30, the J gene TRBJ2-7; D may be TRBD2 (6 bases). Looked up from germline, CDR1 is GTSNPN and CDR2 is SVGIG (reference sequence). CDR3 length: 14 residues. The ends were cut back, 3 bases at V and 6 bases at J, with 18 bases in the middle. CDR3: CAWRGRLESSEQYF. In nucleotides, the CDR3 is TGTGCCTGGAGAGGAAGACTAGAGTCTAGCGAGCAGTACTTC.

Here the CDR3 reads CASSPPGQQVRRETQYF. CDR3 sequence (DNA): TGTGCCAGCAGCCCTCCGGGACAGCAGGTACGGAGAGAGACCCAGTACTTC. V and J are TRBV11-2 and TRBJ2-5; 7 bases fit TRBD1. Germline assignment: CDR1 SGHAT and CDR2 FQNNGV. This CDR3 spans 17 amino acids. Trimming at V came to 5 bases and at J to 4 bases, leaving 16 bases not matched to a gene.

This clone was counted between two and nine times. The V call is TRBV4-1, the J call TRBJ2-1; 10 positions match TRBD2. V lost 4 bases and J lost 8; bases outside the gene matches: 20. CDR1 and CDR2 from the germline V gene are MGHRA and YSYEKL. The CDR3 has 19 amino acids. This CDR3 reads CASSPLAGDSMGGLDEQFF. In DNA form, the CDR3 reads TGCGCCAGCAGCCCGCTAGCGGGAGACTCAATGGGGGGTTTAGATGAGCAGTTCTTC.